This T cell receptor beta chain came from a study of CD8 T cells in Susac syndrome. The CDR3 runs 14 residues. The V end was cut by 5 bases, the J end by 9 bases, with 20 bases between. Per germline, CDR1 DFQATT and CDR2 SNEGSKA (reference sequence). TEMRA cells were FACS-enriched, with CD8+ and CD4+ T cells isolated negatively. RNA amounts of 0.5 to 1 ug underwent reverse transcription with random hexamers. The CDR3 of TCR beta was amplified by immunoSEQ multiplex PCR across 54 Vbeta and 13 Jbeta. TCRdb reanalysed the immunoSEQ multiplex PCR reads using MiXCR and keeps one entry per CDR3 protein. The sample carries 50,000 to 55,000 distinct CDR3 sequences, more than 85% recorded once.

This TCR was sampled from a human donor with Susac syndrome. The chain combines TRBV20-1 with TRBJ2-1; D tentatively fits TRBD1 or TRBD2 (5 bases each). The specimen was CD8+ T cells from PBMCs. This CDR3 reads CSARSLQRGPEQFF. CDR3 in DNA: TGCAGTGCTCGAAGTCTCCAGAGGGGCCCTGAGCAGTTCTTC.